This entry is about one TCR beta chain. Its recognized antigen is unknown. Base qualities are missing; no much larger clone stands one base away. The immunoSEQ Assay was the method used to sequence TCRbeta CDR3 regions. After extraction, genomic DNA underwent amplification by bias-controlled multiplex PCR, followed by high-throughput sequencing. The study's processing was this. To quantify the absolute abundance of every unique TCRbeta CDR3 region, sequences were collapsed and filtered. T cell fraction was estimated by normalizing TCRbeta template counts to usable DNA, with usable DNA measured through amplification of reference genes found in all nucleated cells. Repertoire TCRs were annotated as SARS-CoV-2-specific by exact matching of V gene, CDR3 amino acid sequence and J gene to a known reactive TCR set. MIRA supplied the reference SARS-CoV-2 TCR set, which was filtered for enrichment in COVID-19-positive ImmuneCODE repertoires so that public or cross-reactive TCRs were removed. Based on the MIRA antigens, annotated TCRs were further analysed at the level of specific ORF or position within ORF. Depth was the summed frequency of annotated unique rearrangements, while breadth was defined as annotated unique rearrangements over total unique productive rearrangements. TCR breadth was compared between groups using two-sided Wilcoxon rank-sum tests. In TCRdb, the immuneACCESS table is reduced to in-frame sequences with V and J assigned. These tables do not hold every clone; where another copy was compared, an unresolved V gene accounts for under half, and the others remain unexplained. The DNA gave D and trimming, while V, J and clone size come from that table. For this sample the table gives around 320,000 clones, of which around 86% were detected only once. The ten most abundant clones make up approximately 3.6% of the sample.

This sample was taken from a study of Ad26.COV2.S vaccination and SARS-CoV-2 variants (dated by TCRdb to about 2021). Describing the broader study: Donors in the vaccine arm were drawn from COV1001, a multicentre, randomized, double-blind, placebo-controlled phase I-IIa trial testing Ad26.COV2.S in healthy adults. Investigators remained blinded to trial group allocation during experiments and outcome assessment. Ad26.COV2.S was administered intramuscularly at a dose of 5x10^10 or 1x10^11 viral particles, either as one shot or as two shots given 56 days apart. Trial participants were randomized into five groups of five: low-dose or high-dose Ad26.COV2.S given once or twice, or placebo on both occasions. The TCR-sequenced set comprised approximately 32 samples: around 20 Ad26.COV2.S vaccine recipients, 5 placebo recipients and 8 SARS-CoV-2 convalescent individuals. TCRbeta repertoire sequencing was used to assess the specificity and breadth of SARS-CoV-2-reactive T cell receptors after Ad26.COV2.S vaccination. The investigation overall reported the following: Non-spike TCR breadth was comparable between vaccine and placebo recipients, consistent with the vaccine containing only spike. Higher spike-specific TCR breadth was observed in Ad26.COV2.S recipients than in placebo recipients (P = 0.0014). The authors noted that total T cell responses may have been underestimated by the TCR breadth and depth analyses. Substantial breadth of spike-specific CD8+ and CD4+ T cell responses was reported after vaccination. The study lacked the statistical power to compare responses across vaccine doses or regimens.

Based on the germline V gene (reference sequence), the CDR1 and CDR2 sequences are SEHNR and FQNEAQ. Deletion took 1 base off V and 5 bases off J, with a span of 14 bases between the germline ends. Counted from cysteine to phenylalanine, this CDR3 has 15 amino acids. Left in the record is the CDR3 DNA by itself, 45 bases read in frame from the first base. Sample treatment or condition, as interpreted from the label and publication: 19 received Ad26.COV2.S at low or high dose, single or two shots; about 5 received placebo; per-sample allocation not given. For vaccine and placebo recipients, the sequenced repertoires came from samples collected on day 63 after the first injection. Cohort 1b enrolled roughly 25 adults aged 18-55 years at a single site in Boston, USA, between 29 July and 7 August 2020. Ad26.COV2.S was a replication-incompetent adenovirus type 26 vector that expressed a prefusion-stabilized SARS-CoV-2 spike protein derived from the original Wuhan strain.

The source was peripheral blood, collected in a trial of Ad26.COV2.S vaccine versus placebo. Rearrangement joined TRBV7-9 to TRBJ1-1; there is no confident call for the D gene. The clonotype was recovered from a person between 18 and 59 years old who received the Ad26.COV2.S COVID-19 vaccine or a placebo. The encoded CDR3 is CASSLDEGWKTEAFF. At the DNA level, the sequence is TGTGCCAGCAGCTTAGATGAGGGATGGAAGACTGAAGCTTTCTTT.